This entry lists 13 T cell receptor beta chains sequenced from one sample in a study of T cell repertoires in cytomegalovirus infection. TCRdb analysed the reads with MiXCR anew, one entry per CDR3 protein. The sample shows around 530,000 distinct CDR3 sequences, 16% of them seen only once. The source material was CD8+ T cells from PBMCs. These receptor sequences come from a human donor in good health (CMV status not recorded). Some clones in this sample may be carry-over from other donors' samples.

This clonotype was detected many times. The chain has TRBV6-5 and TRBJ2-1, with TRBD1 matching 9 bases. The CDR3 length is 14 residues. The germline gives CDR1 MNHEY, CDR2 SVGAGI. Trimming cost V 8 bases and J 5 bases; bases outside gene matches: 7. In DNA form, the CDR3 reads TGTGCCAGCCGAACAGGGGGCCTACACAATGAGCAGTTCTTC. Protein product: CASRTGGLHNEQFF.

The chain links TRBV19 to TRBJ2-7; a possible D gene is TRBD1 (6 bases). This CDR3 comprises 13 residues. Germline V gene lookup returns CDR1 LNHDA and CDR2 SQIVND (reference sequence). The germline V and J ends were trimmed by 6 bases and 0 bases, with 9 bases remaining between them. CDR3: CASSGQSSYEQYF. CDR3 bases: TGTGCCAGTAGCGGACAGAGCTCCTACGAGCAGTACTTC.

The chain recombines TRBV6-1 with TRBJ1-1; 7 bases agree with TRBD1. The CDR3 covers 15 residues. Germline V gene lookup returns CDR1 MNHNS and CDR2 SASEGT. V shed 5 bases and J 5 bases; nucleotides not matched to a gene: 11. CDR3: CASSPSRDSRTEAFF. CDR3 in DNA: TGTGCCAGCAGTCCCTCCCGGGACAGCAGAACTGAAGCTTTCTTT.

The V call is TRBV9, the J call TRBJ2-1; possibly TRBD1 or TRBD2 for D (5 bases each). CDR3 length: 12 amino acids. Germline V gene data show CDR1 as SGDLS and CDR2 as YYNGEE. V lost 2 bases and J 13 bases, leaving 13 bases between the germline ends. CDR3 bases: TGTGCCAGCAGCGTGGGGACCGGAGGACAGTTCTTC. This gives the protein CASSVGTGGQFF.

In its sample, this clonotype was seen many times. The chain carries TRBV6-5 and TRBJ1-2; D gene unclear. There are 15 residues in the CDR3. V was trimmed by 0 bases and J by 2 bases, leaving 10 bases between them. CDR1 is MNHEY and CDR2 is SVGAGI in the germline V gene. CDR3 region: CASSYSMTPNYGYTF. The CDR3 region has the DNA TGTGCCAGCAGTTACTCGATGACACCCAACTATGGCTACACCTTC.

The rearrangement uses TRBV14 and TRBJ2-3, with 8 nucleotides matching TRBD2. The CDR3 sequence is 14 residues long. Per germline, CDR1 SGHDN and CDR2 FVKESK. V was pared by 3 bases and J by 4 bases, with 3 bases of the junction left unmatched. The CDR3 DNA reads TGTGCCAGCAGCCAGATCGGGGGGGCAGATACGCAGTATTTT. It translates to CASSQIGGADTQYF.

The chain combines TRBV13 with TRBJ1-1; TRBD1 might be the D (5 bases). Germline-derived CDR1 and CDR2 are PRHDT and FYEKMQ (reference sequence). Trimming took 4 bases from V and 2 from J, leaving 23 bases between them. The CDR3 sequence is 18 residues long. In DNA form, the CDR3 reads TGTGCCAGCAGCTCCAAAACCGCAGGGTTTTTACTTAACACTGAAGCTTTCTTT. This gives the protein CASSSKTAGFLLNTEAFF.

This clonotype has a count of ten or more. The rearrangement links TRBV7-9 to TRBJ2-7; TRBD1 matches at 8 bases. The germline V gene has CDR1 SEHNR and CDR2 FQNEAQ (reference sequence). The CDR3 has 17 residues. After removal of 5 bases from V and 1 base from J, the junction contained 13 bases not matched to a gene. In DNA form, the CDR3 reads TGTGCCAGCAGCCCCCAAAGCGCAGGGGGCTTGTCCTACGAGCAGTACTTC. It codes for CASSPQSAGGLSYEQYF.

This clonotype was counted a few times. The chain joins TRBV6-6 to TRBJ1-5, with D possibly TRBD1 on 6 matching bases. The CDR3 runs to 16 residues. V was cut by 2 bases and J by 2 bases, with 13 bases left in between. The germline V gene encodes CDR1 MNHNY and CDR2 SVGAGI (reference sequence). The CDR3 DNA follows: TGTGCCAGCAGTTACCCGGGGGCCTGGGGCAATCAGCCCCAGCATTTT. Protein product: CASSYPGAWGNQPQHF.

This clonotype occurred a few times. The chain employs TRBV27 and TRBJ2-7; 11 bases match TRBD1. With 4 bases clipped from V and 5 bases from J, the junction kept 7 bases outside the gene matches. This CDR3 has 15 amino acids. CDR1 and CDR2 (germline): MNHEY, SMNVEV (reference sequence). CDR3 DNA sequence: TGTGCCAGCAGTTCCCCGGGACAGGGGGTCCACGAGCAGTACTTC. Its translation: CASSSPGQGVHEQYF.

This clonotype was seen only a few times. The V gene is TRBV6-5, the J gene TRBJ1-1; possibly TRBD1 for D (5 bases). Trimming took 0 bases from V and 5 from J, leaving 13 bases between them. CDR3 length: 15 amino acids. From germline, CDR1 is MNHEY and CDR2 SVGAGI. The CDR3 region has the DNA TGTGCCAGCAGTTACTCTCGGGAGGGGATGACTGAAGCTTTCTTT. Its translation is CASSYSREGMTEAFF.

In its sample, this clonotype was seen a few times. The chain is built from TRBV9 and TRBJ1-1; 7 positions agree with TRBD1. Germline V gene lookup returns CDR1 SGDLS and CDR2 YYNGEE. This CDR3 is 14 amino acids long. J lost 6 bases, V lost 4 bases, and 9 bases had no gene match. CDR3 sequence: CASSQGGGRPEAFF. The CDR3 coding sequence is TGTGCCAGCAGCCAGGGGGGGGGGAGGCCTGAAGCTTTCTTT.

This rearrangement joins TRBV6-2 or TRBV6-3 to TRBJ1-1; TRBD1 might be the D (5 bases). Germline lookup yields CDR1 MNHEY and CDR2 SVGEGT. This CDR3 comprises 14 residues. The V end lost 5 bases, the J end lost 3 bases, and 13 bases lay between the germline ends. Written as DNA, the CDR3 is TGTGCCAGCAGTGATCGGGACCCGGACACTGAAGCTTTCTTT. Protein: CASSDRDPDTEAFF.